This is a list of T cell receptor beta chains from one sample in a study of T cell responses to AZD1222 COVID-19 vaccine. Assay used: immunoSEQ multiplex PCR; TCRdb lists only in-frame clones, some missing. This table has approximately 100,000 clones, 80% to 90% appearing once. Sequenced material: peripheral blood, taken on day 0 of AZD1222 vaccination. The receptors originated from an adult in good health. Each CDR3 is given with its conserved first and last residue. The D gene is left open where the match is weak. A clone size is listed for some rows: how often the clone was seen (once, few, many), or a class if it is expanded.

clone size	V gene	D gene	J gene	CDR3 DNA	CDR3 protein
NA	TRBV5-5	NA	TRBJ2-3	TGTGCCAGCAGTCGCCGGACGGACGGACTCACAGATACGCAGTATTTT	CASSRRTDGLTDTQYF
NA	TRBV7-2	NA	TRBJ2-2	TGTGCCAGCAGCTTAGGACAGTTGAACACCGGGGAGCTGTTTTTT	CASSLGQLNTGELFF
NA	TRBV9	NA	TRBJ2-2	TGTGCCAGCAGCGTACGTTCAGAGTCCGGGGAGCTGTTTTTT	CASSVRSESGELFF
NA	TRBV4-3	NA	TRBJ1-5	TGCGCCAGCAGCCTAAACCCCGGCCAACAGGGCAACAATCAGCCCCAGCATTTT	CASSLNPGQQGNNQPQHF
NA	TRBV27	NA	TRBJ1-2	TGTGCCAGCAGCCCCAATACAGGGTATGGCTACACCTTC	CASSPNTGYGYTF
NA	TRBV7-2	NA	TRBJ2-6	TGTGCCAGCAGCTTAGGGTCGGCATCTGGGGCCAACGTCCTGACTTTC	CASSLGSASGANVLTF
NA	TRBV7-8	NA	TRBJ1-5	TGTGCCAGCAGCTTGACACTAGATAGCAATCAGCCCCAGCATTTT	CASSLTLDSNQPQHF
NA	TRBV6-4	NA	TRBJ1-1	TGTGCCAGCAGTGACAGGCCCATGAACACTGAAGCTTTCTTT	CASSDRPMNTEAFF
once	TRBV18	TRBD2	TRBJ2-2	TGTGCCAGCTCACCGTCGGGAGGCGGCACCGGGGAGCTGTTTTTT	CASSPSGGGTGELFF
NA	TRBV28	NA	TRBJ1-6	TGTGCCAGCAGTTTCAGGGATTCACCCCTCCACTTT	CASSFRDSPLHF
NA	TRBV7-6	TRBD2	TRBJ2-2	TGTGCCAGCAGCTCGTACGCGCGGGGGGCGGTCGGGGAGCTGTTTTTT	CASSSYARGAVGELFF
once	TRBV30	TRBD1	TRBJ1-4	TGTGCCTGGAGTGGAGGGACAGCGGATGAAAAACTGTTTTTT	CAWSGGTADEKLFF
NA	TRBV30	NA	TRBJ2-7	TGTGCCTGGAGGAAGGCGGCGGGGGCCTCCTACGAGCAGTACTTC	CAWRKAAGASYEQYF
NA	TRBV7-2	TRBD1	TRBJ2-7	TGTGCCAGCAGCCTAGAGCCGACAGGGGGCGGGTACGAGCAGTACTTC	CASSLEPTGGGYEQYF
once	TRBV9	TRBD1	TRBJ1-1	TGTGCCAGCAGCGCTCCACAGGGGGCACGTTCAACTGAAGCTTTCTTT	CASSAPQGARSTEAFF
NA	TRBV7-9	NA	TRBJ1-5	TGTGCCAGCAGCCCTGGGACGACCCCCCTTCAGCCCCAGCATTTT	CASSPGTTPLQPQHF
NA	TRBV7-7	TRBD1	TRBJ2-1	TGTGCCAGCAGCTCCCGACAGGGCAATGAGCAGTTCTTC	CASSSRQGNEQFF
NA	TRBV2	TRBD1	TRBJ1-4	TGTGCCAGCAAGACAGGGGGCAATAAAGGAAAACTGTTTTTT	CASKTGGNKGKLFF
NA	TRBV24-1	TRBD1	TRBJ2-1	TGTGCCACCAGTGATTTGCTTGGCAGGGGGATGTTCTTC	CATSDLLGRGMFF
NA	TRBV19	NA	TRBJ1-4	TGTGCCAGTAAGAGGGTATCGGATGAAAAACTGTTTTTT	CASKRVSDEKLFF
NA	TRBV19	NA	TRBJ1-5	TGTGCCAGTAGACCCCCGAGCCAGCCCCAGCATTTT	CASRPPSQPQHF
NA	TRBV5-1	TRBD1	TRBJ1-6	TGCGCCAGCAGCCCCGGGACAGGCGACTCCTATAATTCACCCCTCCACTTT	CASSPGTGDSYNSPLHF
once	TRBV11-2	NA	TRBJ2-7	TGTGCCAGCAGCTTACACCTGGGAGGGGGCACCTACGAGCAGTACTTC	CASSLHLGGGTYEQYF
NA	TRBV2	NA	TRBJ1-1	TGTGCCAGCAGTGAGGGTAGGGAGGCGAACACTGAAGCTTTCTTT	CASSEGREANTEAFF
NA	TRBV28	NA	TRBJ1-2	TGTGCCAGCACCCCCGGAGGGCCGTCCTATGGCTACACCTTC	CASTPGGPSYGYTF
NA	TRBV30	NA	TRBJ1-1	TGTGCCTGGAGTGTACGGCCGGGGGACACTGAAGCTTTCTTT	CAWSVRPGDTEAFF
NA	TRBV19	TRBD1	TRBJ2-7	TGTGCCAGTAGCCGGGACAGGGGTCCCTACGAGCAGTACTTC	CASSRDRGPYEQYF
NA	TRBV7-9	NA	TRBJ2-5	TGTGCCAGCAGCTCCCGGGACACCTGGGGCGAGGAGACCCAGTACTTC	CASSSRDTWGEETQYF